The entry below describes one T cell receptor (beta chain). Its antigen remains unidentified. The junction differs from germline at one of its ends, possibly a read error. The sample originates from a study of blood T cells in healthy people across ages. Overall study results and limits: Naive CD4+ cell counts and diversity both ran higher in long-lived than in aged donors. Per million T cells, TCR beta diversity dropped about linearly as age rose.

Combining a sample-barcoded 5' primer with a J-beta primer mix, a second PCR ran for 7 to 11 cycles. TCRdb processed the 5' RACE reads anew with MiXCR; each CDR3 protein has one entry. The sample lists some 900,000 distinct CDR3 sequences, 29% seen once, with 17% in the top ten. The study drew donors from healthy Caucasian individuals in Russia aged roughly 6 to 95. Germline V gives CDR1 MNHEY, CDR2 SVGEGT. The CDR3 totals 18 residues. The J gene is TRBJ2-5, the V gene TRBV6-2 or TRBV6-3, with D perhaps TRBD2 (5 bases). The specimen was blood. This TCR derives from a woman aged 80 or older in good health. This CDR3 reads CASGYSNLGLSSRETQYF. The CDR3 DNA follows: TGTGCCAGCGGTTACTCGAACCTCGGACTTAGCTCACGAGAGACCCAGTACTTC.